This entry lists 17 T cell receptor beta chains sequenced from one sample in a study of blood T cell repertoires in COVID-19. Assay used: immunoSEQ multiplex PCR; TCRdb lists only in-frame clones, some missing. The sample shows 250,000 or so clones, about nine tenths of them seen only once. Input material: peripheral blood. These receptors all stem from a woman in her thirties with COVID-19, enrolled during active disease.

This clone has just one count. V usage is TRBV4-3 and J usage is TRBJ2-3; tentative D call: TRBD2 (7 bases). This CDR3 comprises 15 residues. Germline lookup yields CDR1 LGHNA and CDR2 YSLEER. The V end lost 8 bases, the J end lost 4 bases, and 19 bases lay between the germline ends. The CDR3 here is CASSRTGGKADTQYF. In DNA form, the CDR3 reads TGCGCCAGCTCACGCACGGGGGGCAAGGCAGATACGCAGTATTTT.

This chain connects TRBV3-1 (or the pseudogene TRBV3-2) to TRBJ1-5; tentative D call: TRBD1 (6 bases). The CDR3 is 14 amino acids. Trimming removed 1 base from V and 5 bases from J, with 9 bases in between. CDR1 is LGHDT, CDR2 YNNKEL, per germline (reference sequence). CDR3: CASSQGTEDQPQHF. The CDR3 DNA is TGTGCCAGCAGCCAAGGGACAGAAGATCAGCCCCAGCATTTT.

The chain has TRBV5-4 and TRBJ2-5; 7 bases match TRBD1. This CDR3 spans 13 amino acids. Germline loops: CDR1 SGHNT, CDR2 YYREEE (reference sequence). V was pared by 4 bases and J by 3 bases, with 3 bases of the junction left unmatched. The CDR3 sequence is CASSTQGKETQYF. The CDR3 nucleotides read TGTGCCAGCAGCACACAGGGGAAAGAGACCCAGTACTTC.

The V call is TRBV5-4, the J call TRBJ2-2; 13 bases are a match to TRBD2. This CDR3 is 16 amino acids long. V lost 0 bases and J lost 7; bases outside the gene matches: 3. CDR1 and CDR2 (germline): SGHNT, YYREEE (reference sequence). The CDR3 coding sequence is TGTGCCAGCAGCTTGGGGGGGACTAGCGGGAACGGGGAGCTGTTTTTT. This gives the protein CASSLGGTSGNGELFF.

The V and J genes are TRBV3-1 (or the pseudogene TRBV3-2) and TRBJ2-5; 8 nucleotides match TRBD2. This CDR3 has 16 residues. Trimming took 0 bases from V and 4 from J; bases not matched to a gene: 7. Germline CDR1 reads LGHDT; CDR2 reads YNNKEL (reference sequence). Written as DNA, the CDR3 is TGTGCCAGCAGCCAAGATACGGGGGGGTTTGGAGAGACCCAGTACTTC. As protein: CASSQDTGGFGETQYF.

The chain links TRBV7-2 to TRBJ2-7; tentative D call: TRBD1 (6 bases). Trimming took 4 bases from V and 4 from J, leaving 20 bases between them. Germline values: CDR1 SGHTA, CDR2 FQGNSA. This CDR3 spans 16 amino acids. The CDR3 coding sequence is TGTGCCAGCAGCTCATACCAAGCCGGGACACGATACGAGCAGTACTTC. Its protein is CASSSYQAGTRYEQYF.

The V gene is TRBV15, the J gene TRBJ2-4; 7 bases fit TRBD1. In germline, CDR1 is LNHNV, CDR2 YYDKDF (reference sequence). This CDR3 contains 15 residues. Trimming at V came to 4 bases and at J to 4 bases, leaving 7 bases not matched to a gene. The CDR3 here is CATSTIGTAKNIQYF. Written as DNA, the CDR3 is TGTGCCACCAGCACAATTGGGACAGCGAAAAACATTCAGTACTTC.

This chain links TRBV7-2 with TRBJ2-3, with TRBD2 identical over 7 bases. The CDR3 runs to 18 residues. Trimming took 4 bases from V and 0 from J; bases not matched to a gene: 13. The germline V gene encodes CDR1 SGHTA and CDR2 FQGNSA. This CDR3 reads CASSSGTTAHPSTDTQYF. CDR3 nucleotide sequence: TGTGCCAGCAGCTCCGGGACTACCGCCCACCCTAGCACAGATACGCAGTATTTT.

V is TRBV9 and J is TRBJ1-1; TRBD1 might be the D (5 bases). Germline CDR1 is SGDLS and CDR2 is YYNGEE. The CDR3 loop spans 15 amino acids. The V and J ends lost 3 bases and 6 bases respectively, with 18 bases between them. CDR3: CASSALYSTGAEAFF. DNA for the CDR3: TGTGCCAGCAGCGCCCTATACTCAACAGGTGCTGAAGCTTTCTTT. Full variable domain (missing parts from reference TRBV9 and TRBJ1-1): DSGVTQTPKHLITATGQRVTLRCSPRSGDLSVYWYQQSLDQGLQFLIQYYNGEERAKGNILERFSAQQFPDLHSELNLSSLELGDSALYFCASSALYSTGAEAFFGQGTRLTVV.

The chain has TRBV5-8 and TRBJ2-1; 7 bases fit TRBD1. The J segment lost 4 bases and the V segment lost 3 bases, leaving 7 bases of the junction unmatched. Germline CDR1 SGHTS, CDR2 YDEGEE. This CDR3 region has 15 residues. CDR3 DNA sequence: TGTGCCAGCAGCTCGACAGGGTTGCCGTACAATGAGCAGTTCTTC. Protein: CASSSTGLPYNEQFF.

The V gene is TRBV24-1, the J gene TRBJ2-1, with 12 bases fitting TRBD2. The CDR3 runs 16 residues. Per the germline V gene, CDR1 is KGHDR and CDR2 is SFDVKD. Trimming at V came to 5 bases and at J to 4 bases, leaving 5 bases not matched to a gene. The CDR3 reads CATSAQLAGGYNEQFF. The CDR3, as DNA: TGTGCCACCAGTGCCCAACTAGCGGGGGGTTACAATGAGCAGTTCTTC.

The chain carries TRBV12-5 and TRBJ2-2; D unresolved. Germline V lookup: CDR1 LGHNT, CDR2 FRNRAP. Between the trimmed V and J ends, which lost 5 bases and 3 bases, there was a span of 4 bases. The CDR3 sequence is 12 residues long. The CDR3 DNA reads as TGTGCTAGTGGTCAATACACCGGGGAGCTGTTTTTT. This gives the protein CASGQYTGELFF.

The chain links TRBV5-8 to TRBJ1-6, with TRBD1 identical over 10 bases. The germline gives CDR1 SGHTS, CDR2 YDEGEE. This CDR3 region has 16 residues. V shed 2 bases, J shed 10 bases, and the junction held 9 bases outside the gene matches. The CDR3 coding sequence is TGTGCCAGCAGCTTTCCCGGACAGGGGGAAAGGTCACCCCTCCACTTT. Residues: CASSFPGQGERSPLHF.

This clone was seen just once. J is TRBJ2-3 and V is TRBV5-1; D gene unclear. Germline V gene lookup returns CDR1 SGHRS and CDR2 YFSETQ. The CDR3 extends over 15 amino acids. Deletions cut 1 base from V and 1 base from J, with 10 bases between. The CDR3 coding sequence is TGCGCCAGCAGCTTGAGCGTATTCGGCACAGATACGCAGTATTTT. It encodes CASSLSVFGTDTQYF.

The chain carries TRBV9 and TRBJ1-2, with 9 bases aligning to TRBD1. The CDR3 extends over 16 amino acids. CDR1 SGDLS and CDR2 YYNGEE come from the germline V gene. V lost 2 bases, J lost 2 bases, and 7 bases stayed unmatched. This CDR3 is CASSVSRDRANYGYTF. In nucleotides, the CDR3 is TGTGCCAGCAGCGTTTCGAGGGACAGGGCAAACTATGGCTACACCTTC.

The chain employs TRBV7-2 and TRBJ1-1; 9 positions match TRBD1. CDR1 and CDR2 (germline): SGHTA, FQGNSA. This CDR3 has 14 amino acids. After removal of 7 bases from V and 5 bases from J, the junction contained 8 bases not matched to a gene. Written as DNA, the CDR3 is TGTGCCAGCAAACAGGGGGCGCCGGGTACTGAAGCTTTCTTT. Translated, it gives CASKQGAPGTEAFF.

The chain combines TRBV19 with TRBJ2-7, with D possibly being TRBD2 (6 bases). The V and J ends lost 3 bases and 7 bases respectively, with 10 bases between them. The germline CDR1 and CDR2 sequences are LNHDA and SQIVND (reference sequence). The CDR3 contains 12 residues. CDR3 region: CASSIGGSEQYF. The CDR3 bases are TGTGCCAGTAGTATTGGAGGGAGTGAGCAGTACTTC.